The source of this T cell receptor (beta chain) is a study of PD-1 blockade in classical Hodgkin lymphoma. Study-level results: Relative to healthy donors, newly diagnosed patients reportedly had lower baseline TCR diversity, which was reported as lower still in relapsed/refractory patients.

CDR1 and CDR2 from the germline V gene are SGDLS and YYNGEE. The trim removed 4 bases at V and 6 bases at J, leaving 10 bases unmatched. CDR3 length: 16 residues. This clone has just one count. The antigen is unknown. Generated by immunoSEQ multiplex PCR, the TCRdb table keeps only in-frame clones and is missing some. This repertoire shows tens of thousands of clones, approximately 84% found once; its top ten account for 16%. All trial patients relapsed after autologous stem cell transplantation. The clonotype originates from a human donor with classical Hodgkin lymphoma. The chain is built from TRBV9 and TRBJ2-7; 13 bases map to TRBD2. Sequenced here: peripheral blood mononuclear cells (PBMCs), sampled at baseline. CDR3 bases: TGTGCCAGCAGCCCCCGGACTAGCGGGAGACAGGGCGAGCAGTACTTC. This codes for CASSPRTSGRQGEQYF.